These 17 T cell receptor beta chains were sequenced from one sample in a study of blood T cell repertoires in COVID-19. Assay used: immunoSEQ multiplex PCR; TCRdb lists only in-frame clones, some missing. The table lists approximately 160,000 clones, roughly 86% of them singletons, with about 7.3% in the top ten. The material sequenced was peripheral blood. The receptor set was obtained from a man aged 45-65 years with active or convalescent COVID-19.

The chain links TRBV5-1 to TRBJ1-4, with TRBD1 identical over 7 bases. The germline CDR1 and CDR2 sequences are SGHRS and YFSETQ. The CDR3 sequence is 14 residues long. V shed 4 bases, J shed 4 bases, and the junction held 4 bases outside the gene matches. The chain's CDR3 is CASSPGTVNEKLFF. The CDR3 region has the DNA TGCGCCAGCAGCCCCGGGACAGTTAATGAAAAACTGTTTTTT.

This clone has a single count. The sample carries other DNA sequences with the same CDR3. V gene TRBV15 combines with J gene TRBJ2-1, with D hard to call. Germline V lookup: CDR1 LNHNV, CDR2 YYDKDF (reference sequence). The CDR3 covers 13 residues. V lost 0 bases, J lost 4 bases, and 4 bases lay in between. CDR3 DNA: TGTGCCACCAGCAGAGACAGGTACAATGAGCAGTTCTTC. Its protein is CATSRDRYNEQFF. The variable domain in full, with the rest retrieved from reference TRBV15 and TRBJ2-1, is DAMVIQNPRYQVTQFGKPVTLSCSQTLNHNVMYWYQQKSSQAPKLLFHYYDKDFNNEADTPDNFQSRRPNTSFCFLDIRSPGLGDTAMYLCATSRDRYNEQFFGPGTRLTVL.

The chain has TRBV19 and TRBJ1-2; maybe TRBD1 (6 bases). CDR3 length: 14 amino acids. V gave up 6 bases and J gave up 6 bases, with 17 bases separating them. Per germline, CDR1 LNHDA and CDR2 SQIVND (reference sequence). The DNA for the CDR3 is TGTGCCAGTAGGAAAGGCAGGGGCCTGCATGGCTACACCTTC. It translates to CASRKGRGLHGYTF.

The V gene is TRBV24-1, the J gene TRBJ1-2, with 7 bases that match TRBD1. The V gene's germline CDR1 is KGHDR and CDR2 SFDVKD. With V trimmed by 5 bases and J by 4 bases, 3 bases remained unmatched. The CDR3 has 13 amino acids. DNA for the CDR3: TGTGCCACCAGTGCGGGACAGATCTATGGCTACACCTTC. It encodes CATSAGQIYGYTF.

The genes are TRBV29-1 and TRBJ1-2, with D possibly being TRBD1 (5 bases). The V end was cut by 4 bases, the J end by 4 bases, with 13 bases between. CDR1 is SQVTM and CDR2 is ANQGSEA in the germline V gene. The length of the CDR3 is 13 residues. The CDR3 region is CSVGRGLSYGYTF. CDR3 nucleotide sequence: TGCAGCGTTGGGAGGGGACTCAGCTATGGCTACACCTTC.

There are a few counts of this clone. The chain is built from TRBV7-8 and TRBJ1-2; D is uncertain. The CDR3 is 13 residues long. Germline V lookup: CDR1 SGHVS, CDR2 FQNEAQ. Trimming removed 5 bases from V and 4 bases from J, with 11 bases in between. CDR3 coding DNA: TGTGCCAGCAGCCCGTCTTTCGGCTATGGCTACACCTTC. This codes for CASSPSFGYGYTF.

This sequence joins TRBV27 and TRBJ2-2, with TRBD2 as a possible D gene (5 bases). Trimming took 7 bases from V and 6 from J, leaving 15 bases between them. Germline lookup yields CDR1 MNHEY and CDR2 SMNVEV (reference sequence). This CDR3 is 14 amino acids long. CDR3 loop: CASTSVRGSGELFF. Written as DNA, the CDR3 is TGTGCCAGCACCTCCGTGCGAGGGTCCGGGGAGCTGTTTTTT.

This clone came up a few times. The chain recombines TRBV18 with TRBJ2-1, with TRBD2 as a possible D gene (5 bases). The CDR3 length is 14 residues. The V gene's germline CDR1 is KGHSH and CDR2 LQKENI. Trimming took 2 bases from V and 5 from J, leaving 10 bases between them. The CDR3, as DNA: TGTGCCAGCTCACCAGCCGGGGAAAACAATGAGCAGTTCTTC. It yields the protein CASSPAGENNEQFF.

This chain joins TRBV27 and TRBJ2-3, with 10 bases that match TRBD2. Germline V gives CDR1 MNHEY, CDR2 SMNVEV (reference sequence). The CDR3 spans 16 residues. Trimming at V came to 5 bases and at J to 1 base, leaving 6 bases not matched to a gene. The CDR3 DNA reads TGTGCCAGCAGTCGTACCGGGACTAGCGGCACAGATACGCAGTATTTT. Protein product: CASSRTGTSGTDTQYF.

V is TRBV9 and J is TRBJ2-1, with D perhaps TRBD2 (5 bases). The CDR3 is 12 amino acids. Germline CDR1 SGDLS, CDR2 YYNGEE. V was cut by 7 bases and J by 7 bases, with 12 bases left in between. The CDR3 loop reads CASARSGNEQFF. CDR3 DNA sequence: TGTGCCAGCGCCAGGAGCGGAAATGAGCAGTTCTTC.

This CDR3 reads CASTPGRAYEQYF. The DNA of the CDR3 is TGTGCCAGCACCCCCGGCAGGGCCTACGAGCAGTACTTC. The chain employs TRBV12-3 or TRBV12-4 and TRBJ2-7; tentative D call: TRBD1 (5 bases). This CDR3 region has 13 residues. Trimming removed 7 bases from V and 2 bases from J, with 12 bases in between.

This clone turned up a few times. The CDR3 nucleotides are TGTGCCAGCAGCTCCATAGCGGGGGCCCCAGATACGCAGTATTTT. Amino acids: CASSSIAGAPDTQYF. V and J are TRBV7-3 and TRBJ2-3; the match to TRBD2 covers 9 bases. This CDR3 comprises 15 residues. Losses at the gene ends were 4 bases for V and 4 bases for J; bases not matched to a gene: 6. CDR1 is SGHTA, CDR2 FQGTGA, per germline.

The chain is built from TRBV2 and TRBJ2-1; 7 positions agree with TRBD1. V shed 3 bases and J 9 bases; nucleotides not matched to a gene: 2. This CDR3 comprises 12 residues. Germline CDR1 reads SNHLY; CDR2 reads FYNNEI. The CDR3 DNA reads TGTGCCAGCAGTGAGGCAGGGGGTGAGCAGTTCTTC. The encoded protein is CASSEAGGEQFF.

J is TRBJ1-3 and V is TRBV29-1; D is perhaps TRBD1 (5 bases). The ends were cut back, 7 bases at V and 2 bases at J, with 18 bases in the middle. This CDR3 has 15 residues. Germline V gives CDR1 SQVTM, CDR2 ANQGSEA. CDR3 DNA sequence: TGCAGCGCTCGAGGCAGGGTTGGTACTGGAAACACCATATATTTT. This gives the protein CSARGRVGTGNTIYF.

The V call is TRBV7-9, the J call TRBJ1-2, with D possibly matching TRBD1 (6 bases). Trimming took 6 bases from V and 0 from J, leaving 14 bases between them. The CDR3 has 15 amino acids. Germline values: CDR1 SEHNR, CDR2 FQNEAQ (reference sequence). The CDR3 coding sequence is TGTGCCAGCAGGGTCGCAGGGGCGCCTAACTATGGCTACACCTTC. Amino acid sequence: CASRVAGAPNYGYTF.

The chain has TRBV20-1 and TRBJ1-5, with 10 bases aligning to TRBD1. V was clipped by 5 bases and J by 9 bases; unmatched bases: 1. Germline values: CDR1 DFQATT, CDR2 SNEGSKA (reference sequence). The CDR3 runs to 11 residues. The CDR3 reads CSAGTGVPQHF. The CDR3 nucleotides are TGCAGTGCTGGGACAGGGGTGCCCCAGCATTTT.

V usage is TRBV5-1 and J usage is TRBJ2-5, with unresolved D. The CDR3 is 13 residues long. Germline V CDR1 and CDR2: SGHRS, YFSETQ. V lost 0 bases and J 5 bases, leaving 8 bases between the germline ends. CDR3 residues: CASSLANGETQYF. The CDR3, as DNA: TGCGCCAGCAGCTTGGCCAACGGGGAGACCCAGTACTTC.